This T cell receptor beta chain was obtained from a study of T cell responses to AZD1222 COVID-19 vaccine. Across the study: Pooling was applied to second doses at about 4 or about 12 weeks.

About this clone itself: The antigen remains unidentified.

Study outcomes and limitations: Repertoire sampling happened only post peak T cell response.

TCRdb keeps only in-frame clones here, not all; method: immunoSEQ multiplex PCR. The sample has over 80,000 clones, 85% to 90% seen once. Germline CDR1 and CDR2: MDHEN and SYDVKM. V trimming: 7 bases; J trimming: 2 bases; junction bases outside the gene matches: 19. The CDR3 loop spans 19 amino acids. The input for sequencing was peripheral blood, taken on day 0 of AZD1222 vaccination. The clonotype originates from an adult in good health. The chain joins TRBV28 to TRBJ2-7, with TRBD2 matching over 11 bases. The CDR3 loop is CASTPLSVPTSGNAYEQYF. The DNA for the CDR3 is TGTGCCAGCACCCCTCTATCTGTTCCGACTAGCGGGAATGCCTACGAGCAGTACTTC. The full variable domain, its missing parts supplied by reference TRBV28 and TRBJ2-7, is DVKVTQSSRYLVKRTGEKVFLECVQDMDHENMFWYRQDPGLGLRLIYFSYDVKMKEKGDIPEGYSVSREKKERFSLILESASTNQTSMYLCASTPLSVPTSGNAYEQYFGPGTRLTVT.